This is a list of T cell receptor beta chains from one sample in a study of T-cell memory formation after mild COVID-19. TCRdb used MiXCR to reprocess the 5' RACE reads, holding one entry per CDR3 protein. The sample includes about 320,000 distinct CDR3 sequences, over 11% of them seen just once. Sequencing was done on a sample of PBMCs or a T cell subset sorted from them (not recorded which). These receptors were taken from a man younger than 35 who had mild COVID-19 (a few samples of this study predate the infection). Cell type and time point are not known. Each CDR3 is given with its conserved first and last residue. A D gene is named only where the DNA matches it firmly. A clone size is listed for some rows: how often the clone was seen (once, few, many), or a class if it is expanded.

J gene,clone size,V gene,D gene,CDR3 protein,CDR3 DNA
TRBJ1-1,NA,TRBV6-5,TRBD1,CASKLRQGNTEAFF,TGTGCCAGCAAACTGCGACAGGGGAACACTGAAGCTTTCTTT
TRBJ2-3,few,TRBV5-6,NA,CASSFGRGASTDTQYF,TGTGCCAGCAGCTTCGGTCGGGGTGCTAGCACAGATACGCAGTATTTT
TRBJ2-1,NA,TRBV28,TRBD1,CATTTPGTGRNEQFF,TGTGCCACGACTACACCCGGGACAGGGAGGAATGAGCAGTTCTTC
TRBJ2-3,NA,TRBV7-9,TRBD2,CASSPLEVVSGGLDTQYF,TGTGCCAGCAGCCCCTTGGAGGTCGTGAGCGGGGGCCTTGATACGCAGTATTTT
TRBJ2-1,many,TRBV5-1,NA,CASSFPSSYNEQFF,TGCGCCAGCAGCTTTCCGAGCTCCTACAATGAGCAGTTCTTC
TRBJ2-1,NA,TRBV4-3,NA,CASSQVVGSEANEQFF,TGCGCCAGCAGCCAAGTCGTCGGATCTGAGGCCAATGAGCAGTTCTTC
TRBJ1-1,NA,TRBV7-2,NA,CASSFVLQGETEAFF,TGTGCCAGCAGCTTCGTTTTACAAGGGGAGACTGAAGCTTTCTTT
TRBJ2-1,few,TRBV7-3,NA,CASSLNSQLRSSYNEQFF,TGTGCCAGCAGCTTAAATTCCCAGCTCAGGAGCTCCTACAATGAGCAGTTCTTC
TRBJ2-5,few,TRBV4-3,NA,CASSQDIGGGETQYF,TGCGCCAGCAGCCAAGATATCGGAGGCGGGGAGACCCAGTACTTC
TRBJ2-5,NA,TRBV24-1,TRBD1,CATSEGTVQETQYF,TGTGCCACCAGTGAGGGGACAGTCCAAGAGACCCAGTACTTC
TRBJ2-1,few,TRBV28,TRBD2,CASSLSRKRGNEQFF,TGTGCCAGCAGTTTATCGCGAAAGCGGGGCAATGAGCAGTTCTTC
TRBJ2-1,many,TRBV7-2,NA,CASSSPPPSSYNEQFF,TGTGCCAGCAGCTCACCGCCCCCAAGCTCCTACAATGAGCAGTTCTTC
TRBJ2-5,NA,TRBV13,NA,CASSSTQRRETQYF,TGTGCCAGCAGCTCCACCCAAAGGAGAGAGACCCAGTACTTC
TRBJ2-3,many,TRBV7-8,NA,CASSLAVRDTQYF,TGTGCCAGCAGCTTAGCGGTCCGAGATACGCAGTATTTT
TRBJ1-1,few,TRBV12-3/TRBV12-4,TRBD1,CASSGDSSNTEAFF,TGTGCCAGCAGTGGGGACAGCTCTAACACTGAAGCTTTCTTT
TRBJ2-5,NA,TRBV6-1,NA,CASSEALKTQYF,TGTGCCAGCAGTGAAGCGTTGAAGACCCAGTACTTC
TRBJ2-5,NA,TRBV6-1,NA,CASVLGQGNGQETQYF,TGTGCCAGCGTACTTGGTCAGGGGAACGGTCAAGAGACCCAGTACTTC
TRBJ2-2,NA,TRBV12-3/TRBV12-4,TRBD1,CASSFYQTGENTGELFF,TGTGCCAGCAGTTTCTACCAGACAGGGGAGAACACCGGGGAGCTGTTTTTT
TRBJ2-7,many,TRBV9,NA,CASSVGAGGTYEQYF,TGTGCCAGCAGCGTAGGAGCGGGCGGAACCTACGAGCAGTACTTC
TRBJ1-1,NA,TRBV7-2,NA,CASSLARMGGNTEAFF,TGTGCCAGCAGCTTAGCGCGTATGGGGGGGAACACTGAAGCTTTCTTT
TRBJ2-1,few,TRBV29-1,NA,CSVEAPGTYNEQFF,TGCAGCGTTGAGGCCCCAGGGACATACAATGAGCAGTTCTTC
TRBJ2-5,NA,TRBV21-1,NA,CASSKAGRDKIQETQYF,TGTGCCAGCAGCAAAGCGGGGCGGGACAAGATCCAAGAGACCCAGTACTTC
TRBJ2-1,few,TRBV20-1,TRBD2,CSGFLAGGNEQFF,TGCAGTGGGTTTCTAGCGGGGGGCAATGAGCAGTTCTTC
TRBJ1-1,NA,TRBV20-1,NA,CSAELRVNTEAFF,TGCAGTGCGGAGCTCAGGGTGAACACTGAAGCTTTCTTT
TRBJ2-3,NA,TRBV7-2,NA,CASSFRAGTDTQYF,TGTGCCAGCAGCTTCCGGGCGGGGACAGATACGCAGTATTTT
TRBJ2-5,NA,TRBV12-3/TRBV12-4,NA,CASSTSMEDTQYF,TGTGCCAGCAGTACATCAATGGAAGACACCCAGTACTTC
TRBJ2-7,NA,TRBV12-3/TRBV12-4,NA,CASSSTGDRHEQYF,TGTGCCAGCAGCTCCACCGGGGATCGGCACGAGCAGTACTTC
TRBJ2-2,few,TRBV30,NA,CAWSEAGELFF,TGTGCCTGGAGTGAGGCCGGGGAGCTGTTTTTT
TRBJ2-5,many,TRBV7-2,NA,CASSFVTLLGNAQYF,TGTGCCAGCAGCTTCGTAACGCTACTAGGAAACGCCCAGTACTTC
TRBJ1-2,NA,TRBV6-5,NA,CASSPTLNRGYTF,TGTGCCAGCAGTCCCACCCTGAATCGTGGCTACACCTTC
TRBJ1-2,many,TRBV18,NA,CASSPSQGNYGYTF,TGTGCCAGCTCACCTTCCCAGGGGAACTATGGCTACACCTTC
TRBJ1-1,NA,TRBV4-3,NA,CASSQDPGAMNTEAFF,TGCGCCAGCAGCCAAGACCCGGGGGCGATGAACACTGAAGCTTTCTTT
TRBJ2-3,many,TRBV4-3,TRBD2,CASSPTGRSGGTDTQYF,TGCGCCAGCAGCCCTACCGGGAGGAGCGGGGGCACAGATACGCAGTATTTT
TRBJ1-1,NA,TRBV7-2,NA,CASSPPTGNTEAFF,TGTGCCAGCAGTCCGCCGACAGGGAACACTGAAGCTTTCTTT
TRBJ2-7,few,TRBV11-3,NA,CASSVGTGQQYF,TGTGCCAGCAGCGTCGGGACTGGACAGCAGTACTTC
TRBJ2-7,few,TRBV4-3,TRBD2,CASSQNVGRGGSEQYF,TGCGCCAGCAGCCAAAACGTTGGACGGGGGGGCTCCGAGCAGTACTTC
TRBJ1-1,NA,TRBV19,NA,CASSIEMRNTEAFF,TGTGCCAGTAGTATCGAGATGAGGAACACTGAAGCTTTCTTT
TRBJ2-1,few,TRBV4-3,TRBD2,CASRRTRTHEQFF,TGCGCCAGCAGACGGACTAGGACTCATGAGCAGTTCTTC
TRBJ2-2,once,TRBV28,TRBD1,CASSSGGLTGELFF,TGTGCCAGCAGTTCAGGGGGCTTAACCGGGGAGCTGTTTTTT
TRBJ2-1,NA,TRBV12-3/TRBV12-4,NA,CASSSAPEQFF,TGTGCCAGCAGTTCGGCGCCAGAGCAGTTCTTC
TRBJ1-6,few,TRBV12-3/TRBV12-4,TRBD1,CASSFDRGNVNSPLHF,TGTGCCAGCAGTTTCGACAGGGGAAATGTGAATTCACCCCTCCACTTT
TRBJ2-3,few,TRBV7-9,TRBD2,CASSLDGGEDTQYF,TGTGCCAGCAGCTTAGATGGGGGGGAAGATACGCAGTATTTT
TRBJ1-2,few,TRBV7-9,NA,CASSLEGVSYGYTF,TGTGCCAGCAGCTTAGAGGGGGTTAGCTATGGCTACACCTTC
TRBJ2-3,few,TRBV5-1,NA,CASSLGAGDTQYF,TGTGCCAGCAGCTTGGGGGCAGGGGATACGCAGTATTTT
TRBJ2-7,many,TRBV7-2,TRBD2,CASSYEGGGNYEQYF,TGTGCCAGCAGCTACGAGGGCGGGGGAAATTACGAGCAGTACTTC
TRBJ2-6,NA,TRBV10-3,NA,CAITRGQANVLTF,TGTGCCATCACAAGGGGCCAGGCCAACGTCCTGACTTTC
TRBJ2-5,NA,TRBV7-9,TRBD1,CASPPPGQGKETQYF,TGTGCCAGTCCTCCCCCGGGACAGGGGAAAGAGACCCAGTACTTC
TRBJ1-1,NA,TRBV7-9,NA,CASSILGTEAFF,TGTGCCAGCAGCATACTGGGCACTGAAGCTTTCTTT
TRBJ2-1,NA,TRBV4-3,NA,CASSQEARGQYNEQFF,TGCGCCAGCAGCCAAGAAGCGCGGGGTCAATACAATGAGCAGTTCTTC
TRBJ2-4,NA,TRBV28,TRBD2,CASKRPLAENIQYF,TGTGCCAGCAAACGGCCCCTAGCGGAAAACATTCAGTACTTC
TRBJ2-2,NA,TRBV3-1,NA,CASSPEAGPNTGELFF,TGTGCCAGCAGCCCCGAGGCGGGGCCGAACACCGGGGAGCTGTTTTTT